The clone carrying this TCR beta chain was seen ten or more times. For TCR beta, libraries came from iRepertoire HTBI primers and Arm-PCR of CDR3 regions. TCRdb redid the calling of the multiplex PCR reads with MiXCR, one entry per CDR3 protein. The sample yields over 450,000 distinct CDR3 sequences, approximately 21% seen once. J gave up 5 bases and V 6 bases, and 8 bases lay outside the gene matches. The CDR3 is 14 amino acids. Germline V gene data show CDR1 as PRHDT and CDR2 as FYEKMQ (reference sequence). This sample was included in a study of regulatory T cells in long-lasting Graves disease. Regarding time point: persistent/refractory GD, antithyroid drugs over 5 years with positive TRAb. PBMCs provided the RNA from which the TCR library was made.

The chain employs TRBV13 and TRBJ2-5, with 8 bases matching TRBD2. The sequence came from a female donor with Graves disease. Sample: peripheral blood mononuclear cells (PBMCs), taken when the disease was refractory, from a patient treated with antithyroid drugs. The CDR3 DNA reads as TGTGCCAGCAGACCGGGAGGGCCTCGGGAGACCCAGTACTTC. It translates to CASRPGGPRETQYF.